A single sample gave rise to the 26 T cell receptor beta chains below, sequenced in a study of cytomegalovirus exposure and HLA in healthy donors. 60 Vbeta and 13 Jbeta primers were used in PCR. Clones were read by immunoSEQ multiplex PCR, and TCRdb kept only the in-frame ones, dropping some. Of 95,000 to 100,000 clones in the sample, about four fifths were seen once. Sequenced sample: PBMCs. Receptors were obtained from a woman aged 40 to 50 in good health and CMV-seronegative.

The chain has TRBV23-1 and TRBJ1-1, with 8 bases fitting TRBD1. TRBV23-1 is labeled an ORF, and its function is uncertain. Trimming took 3 bases from V and 1 from J; bases not matched to a gene: 13. This CDR3 has 18 amino acids. In DNA form, the CDR3 reads TGCGCCAGCAGTCACCCGGGACAGGACCTCCTTGGGAACACTGAAGCTTTCTTT. Translating it yields CASSHPGQDLLGNTEAFF.

As for this clone: One junction end disagrees with the germline gene, perhaps due to a read error. CDR3 nucleotides: TGTGCCAGCAGCTTGGTATCTAGCGGGAGTACCGGGGAGCCGTTTTTT. It specifies CASSLVSSGSTGEPFF. This chain connects TRBV7-9 to TRBJ2-2; 10 bases are shared with TRBD2. This CDR3 region has 16 residues. The germline gives CDR1 SEHNR, CDR2 FQNEAQ (reference sequence).

V and J are TRBV7-3 and TRBJ2-1; 8 bases line up with TRBD2. CDR3 length: 13 residues. Germline V gene sequence: CDR1 SGHTA, CDR2 FQGTGA. V trimming: 5 bases; J trimming: 5 bases; junction bases outside the gene matches: 2. CDR3 nucleotides: TGTGCCAGCAGCCCGGGGGGGAACAATGAGCAGTTCTTC. This translates into CASSPGGNNEQFF. Combining the CDR3 with reference TRBV7-3 and TRBJ2-1 gives the whole variable domain GAGVSQTPSNKVTEKGKYVELRCDPISGHTALYWYRQSLGQGPEFLIYFQGTGAADDSGLPNDRFFAVRPEGSVSTLKIQRTERGDSAVYLCASSPGGNNEQFFGPGTRLTVL.

On this clone itself: The junction departs from germline at one end; a sequencing error may be responsible. V is TRBV7-9 and J is TRBJ2-5, with D perhaps matching TRBD2 (5 bases). The CDR3 has 13 amino acids. Germline V lookup: CDR1 SEHNR, CDR2 FQNEAQ (reference sequence). The CDR3 sequence: CSSSTDSGETQYF. The CDR3 DNA follows: TGTTCCAGCAGCACTGACTCGGGGGAGACCCAGTACTTC.

The V and J genes are TRBV12-2 and TRBJ2-3; TRBD2 is the table's D call, not checked against the DNA. TRBV12-2 is reported as a pseudogene. This CDR3 contains 16 residues. CDR3 loop: CASRLADKAGEDTQYF. The DNA of the CDR3 is TGTGCAAGTCGCTTAGCGGACAAAGCGGGAGAGGATACGCAGTATTTT.

This clone was detected only a few times. V usage is TRBV6-1 and J usage is TRBJ1-2; 10 bases agree with TRBD1. V was pared by 6 bases and J by 2 bases, with 6 bases of the junction left unmatched. The germline gives CDR1 MNHNS, CDR2 SASEGT. This CDR3 is built from 15 residues. Here the CDR3 DNA reads TGTGCCAGCAGAGGGACAGGGGAAAAAAACTATGGCTACACCTTC. This gives the protein CASRGTGEKNYGYTF.

V usage is TRBV5-4 and J usage is TRBJ2-3; perhaps TRBD2 as D (6 bases). Germline lookup yields CDR1 SGHNT and CDR2 YYREEE (reference sequence). V lost 4 bases and J lost 1, with 16 bases in between. The CDR3 runs to 16 residues. The CDR3 DNA is TGTGCCAGCAGCCTGGACTGGGGAGGCCGCACAGATACGCAGTATTTT. Residues: CASSLDWGGRTDTQYF.

This rearrangement joins TRBV27 to TRBJ2-2; 9 bases agree with TRBD1. V gave up 4 bases and J gave up 1 base; unmatched junction bases: 4. In germline, CDR1 is MNHEY, CDR2 SMNVEV (reference sequence). The CDR3 extends over 16 amino acids. CDR3 nucleotides: TGTGCCAGCAGTTGGCGGGACAGGGTGAACACCGGGGAGCTGTTTTTT. It encodes CASSWRDRVNTGELFF.

This chain uses TRBV28 with TRBJ2-7; D might be TRBD1 (6 bases). Trimming stripped 5 bases from V and 3 bases from J, with 17 bases between. CDR1 and CDR2 (germline): MDHEN, SYDVKM. The CDR3 extends over 15 amino acids. In DNA, the CDR3 is TGTGCCAGCAGTGTGGGACAAAGCCTTTTCTACGAGCAGTACTTC. It yields the protein CASSVGQSLFYEQYF.

The rearrangement uses TRBV29-1 and TRBJ2-1, with TRBD2 as a possible D gene (5 bases). Germline lookup yields CDR1 SQVTM and CDR2 ANQGSEA. V gave up 2 bases and J gave up 9 bases, with 17 bases separating them. The CDR3 is 14 amino acids. As DNA, the CDR3 is TGCAGCGTTGAACCTTTGGACCGAGGGAGTGAGCAGTTCTTC. Protein: CSVEPLDRGSEQFF.

This clone occurred a few times. The genes are TRBV6-5 and TRBJ2-2; D perhaps matches TRBD1 (6 bases). The CDR3 contains 14 residues. The V end lost 2 bases, the J end lost 4 bases, and 8 bases lay between the germline ends. CDR1 is MNHEY and CDR2 is SVGAGI in the germline V gene. The CDR3 is CASSYGTLTGELFF. The DNA for the CDR3 is TGTGCCAGCAGTTACGGGACACTCACCGGGGAGCTGTTTTTT.

The chain carries TRBV28 and TRBJ2-1, with 7 bases fitting TRBD1. CDR1 is MDHEN, CDR2 SYDVKM, per germline. J was trimmed by 6 bases and V by 3 bases; bases with no gene match: 11. The CDR3 totals 16 residues. CDR3 protein: CASSLNRGDGFNEQFF. DNA of the CDR3: TGTGCCAGCAGTTTGAACAGGGGCGACGGTTTCAATGAGCAGTTCTTC.

V and J are TRBV5-1 and TRBJ2-1, with D hard to call. The V gene lost 0 bases and the J gene lost 0 bases, with 7 bases spanning the gap. The germline gives CDR1 SGHRS, CDR2 YFSETQ. This CDR3 has 15 amino acids. The CDR3 DNA is TGCGCCAGCAGCTTGGACTTTAGCTCCTACAATGAGCAGTTCTTC. Translating gives CASSLDFSSYNEQFF.

This clone appeared a few times. This chain joins TRBV10-1 and TRBJ2-7; D is unresolved. Trimming left V 7 bases short and J 6 bases short, with 13 bases between. Germline V lookup: CDR1 WNHNN, CDR2 SYGVQD (reference sequence). The CDR3 loop spans 12 amino acids. The CDR3 DNA sequence: TGCGCCAGCAACCCACCGCGGTGCGAGCAGTACTTC. Translation: CASNPPRCEQYF.

This clone was observed once. The chain carries TRBV2 and TRBJ2-3; 12 bases agree with TRBD2. Germline CDR1 and CDR2: SNHLY and FYNNEI. The length of the CDR3 is 15 residues. Trimming at V came to 7 bases and at J to 6 bases, leaving 8 bases not matched to a gene. The CDR3 loop is CASTPLAGGGDTQYF. CDR3 DNA: TGTGCCAGCACCCCACTAGCGGGGGGAGGGGATACGCAGTATTTT. The full variable domain, rest sourced from reference TRBV2 and TRBJ2-3, is EPEVTQTPSHQVTQMGQEVILRCVPISNHLYFYWYRQILGQKVEFLVSFYNNEISEKSEIFDDQFSVERPDGSNFTLKIRSTKLEDSAMYFCASTPLAGGGDTQYFGPGTRLTVL.

This chain joins TRBV19 and TRBJ2-3, with D possibly being TRBD1 (6 bases). V gave up 4 bases and J gave up 2 bases, with 10 bases separating them. CDR1 LNHDA and CDR2 SQIVND come from the germline V gene (reference sequence). The CDR3 has 14 residues. The CDR3 sequence is CASSTRQDTDTQYF. Here the CDR3 DNA reads TGTGCCAGTAGTACGAGACAGGACACAGATACGCAGTATTTT.

V gene TRBV5-3 combines with J gene TRBJ2-7; D is undetermined. TRBV5-3 is labeled an ORF, and its function is uncertain. CDR3 length equals 15 residues. Trimming stripped 2 bases from V and 0 bases from J, with 12 bases between. This CDR3 is CARSFRTSSSYEQYF. The CDR3 DNA is TGTGCCAGAAGCTTCCGTACATCCAGCTCCTACGAGCAGTACTTC.

The rearrangement links TRBV25-1 to TRBJ2-1, with 8 bases identical to TRBD2. V lost 4 bases to trimming and J lost 6 bases; unmatched junction nucleotides: 8. Germline V gene sequence: CDR1 MGHDK, CDR2 SYGVNS. The CDR3 is 15 residues long. CDR3 DNA sequence: TGTGCCAGCAGTGCTACGGGAGGGAGACGCAATGAGCAGTTCTTC. Amino acids: CASSATGGRRNEQFF.

With respect to this clone: Compared with germline, one end of the junction differs, possibly owing to a read error. The genes are TRBV7-7 and TRBJ2-5; 7 nucleotides match TRBD2. This CDR3 comprises 18 residues. Germline V gene lookup returns CDR1 SSHAT and CDR2 FNYEAQ (reference sequence). CDR3 residues: CASSLASPGLLLQETQYF. DNA of the CDR3: TGTGCTAGCAGCTTAGCGTCCCCGGGACTATTACTCCAAGAGACCCAGTACTTC.

V and J are TRBV28 and TRBJ2-7; no reliable D call. Between the trimmed V and J ends, which lost 5 bases and 4 bases, there was a span of 3 bases. Germline lookup yields CDR1 MDHEN and CDR2 SYDVKM. This CDR3 spans 10 amino acids. DNA of the CDR3: TGTGCCAGCAGTCTGTACGAGCAGTACTTC. This gives the protein CASSLYEQYF.

This chain connects TRBV5-1 to TRBJ1-3; 12 bases align to TRBD1. The V gene's germline CDR1 is SGHRS and CDR2 YFSETQ. The CDR3 spans 17 residues. The V gene end was trimmed by 0 bases and the J gene end by 1 base; junction bases not matched to a gene: 2. The DNA of the CDR3 is TGCGCCAGCAGCTTGGTGGGACAGGGGGCGTCTGGAAACACCATATATTTT. This gives the protein CASSLVGQGASGNTIYF.

The rearrangement links TRBV7-9 to TRBJ2-1, with D unclear. V was shortened by 1 base and J by 2 bases, with 6 bases between the two germline ends. The germline CDR1 and CDR2 sequences are SEHNR and FQNEAQ (reference sequence). The CDR3 totals 14 residues. The DNA for the CDR3 is TGTGCCAGCAGCTTAGAGCAACCCTACAATGAGCAGTTCTTC. Amino acid sequence: CASSLEQPYNEQFF.

This chain uses TRBV7-2 with TRBJ1-4; possibly TRBD1 for D (6 bases). Trimming removed 5 bases at V and 3 bases at J, with 10 bases between. Germline lookup yields CDR1 SGHTA and CDR2 FQGNSA. The CDR3 runs 14 residues. The chain's CDR3 is CASSPNRANEKLFF. The CDR3 DNA reads as TGTGCCAGCAGCCCTAACAGGGCTAATGAAAAACTGTTTTTT.

The chain combines TRBV29-1 with TRBJ1-1; D remains ambiguous. V shed 4 bases and J shed 5 bases, with 5 bases lying between them. The CDR3 is made up of 10 amino acids. Looked up from germline, CDR1 is SQVTM and CDR2 is ANQGSEA. CDR3 coding DNA: TGCAGCGTTGTTTCTACTGAAGCTTTCTTT. Translated: CSVVSTEAFF.

This clone was seen just once. J is TRBJ2-2 and V is TRBV7-3; D call uncertain. V was shortened by 1 base and J by 0 bases, with 12 bases between the two germline ends. In germline, CDR1 is SGHTA, CDR2 FQGTGA. The CDR3 runs 17 residues. CDR3 amino acids: CASSLRSGFPNTGELFF. CDR3 DNA: TGTGCCAGCAGCTTAAGATCTGGCTTCCCGAACACCGGGGAGCTGTTTTTT.

J is TRBJ2-2 and V is TRBV2; TRBD2 aligns across 11 bases. The CDR3 runs to 16 residues. V gave up 6 bases and J gave up 4 bases; unmatched junction bases: 7. Germline-derived CDR1 and CDR2 are SNHLY and FYNNEI. This CDR3 reads CASSSQTSGITGELFF. CDR3 DNA sequence: TGTGCCAGCAGCTCACAGACTAGCGGGATCACCGGGGAGCTGTTTTTT.